This paragraph reports one TCR beta chain. Its antigen is not known. This CDR3 is 12 amino acids long. Germline V lookup: CDR1 SGHDT, CDR2 YYEEEE. The V end was cut by 1 base, the J end by 0 bases, with 2 bases between. Sorting that relied on CD45RO/CCR7/CD25/CD127/CD95/CD27 yielded CD4+ naive, central memory, regulatory and stem cell-like memory cells. The data belong to a study of beta chain features in type 1 diabetes. Broader study findings: When VDJ junctions were examined, type 1 diabetes patients showed fewer insertions and more deletions. In every one of the four CD4+ subsets, TCRB CDR3s were moderately but significantly shorter in Type 1 diabetes patients. Healthy donors had naive, central memory and Treg TCRB repertoires that appeared less similar than those seen among patients. Because the template was cDNA, high-expressing cells might be over-represented.

Expressed TCRB transcripts were sequenced, since all the RNA that had been isolated was reverse transcribed. Profiling relied on immunoSEQ multiplex PCR, and the TCRdb table lists in-frame clones only, not all of them. The sample includes a few hundred thousand clones, about a sixth of them seen just once. The J gene is TRBJ2-7, the V gene TRBV5-6; D is unclear. The clonotype was recovered from a man in his thirties or forties with type 1 diabetes. Sample: naive CD4+ T cells from blood. This chain's CDR3 is CASSLSSYEQYF. CDR3 nucleotides: TGTGCCAGCAGCTTGAGCTCCTACGAGCAGTACTTC.